What follows describes a single TCR beta chain. The record originates from a study of blood T cell repertoires in COVID-19. Study-level information: PBMCs, B-cell-depleted T cells, or T cells provided the cDNA or gDNA that made up the material.

Repertoires were generated with immunoSEQ multiplex PCR, while TCRdb's copy carries only in-frame clones and drops some. The data hold approximately 380,000 clones, with just over 90% observed a single time. With V trimmed by 0 bases and J by 5 bases, 9 bases remained unmatched. Per germline, CDR1 SGDLS and CDR2 YYNGEE. The CDR3 runs to 17 residues. Participant-reported clinical history was the basis for cohort assignment. V gene TRBV9 combines with J gene TRBJ2-1, with TRBD2 identical over 9 bases. Sequenced material: PBMCs or T cells enriched from blood (not recorded which). The clonotype comes from a middle-aged woman who had been exposed to COVID-19. The CDR3 loop reads CASSVGVQASGDNEQFF. In DNA, the CDR3 is TGTGCCAGCAGCGTAGGGGTTCAGGCTAGCGGGGACAATGAGCAGTTCTTC.